These T cell receptor beta chains were read from a single sample in a study of siplizumab effects on memory and regulatory T cells. The table came from immunoSEQ multiplex PCR; TCRdb's copy has only in-frame clones and leaves some out. The table records approximately 50,000 clones, about 93% of them present only once. Sequencing was performed on CD8+ T cells sorted from blood. These receptors all come from a human donor in good health. Each CDR3 is given with its conserved first and last residue. A D gene is named only where the DNA matches it firmly. A clone size is listed for some rows: how often the clone was seen (once, few, many), or a class if it is expanded.

V gene	J gene	clone size	D gene	CDR3 DNA	CDR3 protein
TRBV6-5	TRBJ2-5	once	-	TGTGCCAGCAGTCAAATTGACAAGACCCAGTACTTC	CASSQIDKTQYF
TRBV11-2	TRBJ2-1	-	TRBD2	TGTGCCAGCAGCTTAGAGAGAGCGGGAGGCCCTACATCCTACAATGAGCAGTTCTTC	CASSLERAGGPTSYNEQFF
TRBV28	TRBJ2-1	-	-	TGTGCCAGCAGTATTCTCGGGAATTTGAATGAGCAGTTCTTC	CASSILGNLNEQFF
TRBV2	TRBJ1-5	-	-	TGTGCCAGCAGTGATGTGGGGAATCGTGGCAATCAGCCCCAGCATTTT	CASSDVGNRGNQPQHF
TRBV6-1	TRBJ2-3	-	TRBD1	TGTGCCAGCAGTGAAAGCCCGGACAGGGGGTTCACAGATACGCAGTATTTT	CASSESPDRGFTDTQYF
TRBV5-1	TRBJ2-7	-	TRBD1	TGCGCCAGCAGCCCGACAGGGGGCGAAGGCTACGAGCAGTACTTC	CASSPTGGEGYEQYF
TRBV11-2	TRBJ2-1	-	TRBD1	TGTGCCAGCAGCTCAGGGGGCCTCAATGAGCAGTTCTTC	CASSSGGLNEQFF
TRBV27	TRBJ1-1	-	TRBD1	TGTGCCAGCAGCCCACAGGGGACTGAAGCTTTCTTT	CASSPQGTEAFF
TRBV27	TRBJ2-7	-	-	TGTGCCAGCAGTCTCGGGAACGAGCAGTACTTC	CASSLGNEQYF
TRBV27	TRBJ2-2	-	-	TGTGCCAGCAGTTTAGTTCCTTACGGGGAGCTGTTTTTT	CASSLVPYGELFF
TRBV5-8	TRBJ2-7	-	TRBD1	TGTGCCAGCAGCTTAACGACAGGGGATTCCGAGCAGTACTTC	CASSLTTGDSEQYF
TRBV4-1	TRBJ2-7	-	TRBD2	TGCGCCAGCAGCCAAGTCTATAGCGGGAATAACGAGCAGTACTTC	CASSQVYSGNNEQYF
TRBV4-1	TRBJ2-3	-	-	TGCGCCAGCAGCCATGGCACAGATACGCAGTATTTT	CASSHGTDTQYF
TRBV5-1	TRBJ2-1	-	-	TGCGCCAGCAGCTTGGCCTTTGTAACGGCGAAAGACAATGAGCAGTTCTTC	CASSLAFVTAKDNEQFF
TRBV11-2	TRBJ1-3	-	-	TGTGCCAGCAGCCCAGAGGCAGCTGGAAACACCATATATTTT	CASSPEAAGNTIYF
TRBV9	TRBJ2-7	-	TRBD2	TGTGCCAGCAGCCTAGGCGGGGGGCCGGACGAGCAGTACTTC	CASSLGGGPDEQYF
TRBV19	TRBJ2-3	-	-	TGTGCCAGTAGTATTGCCAGCACAGATACGCAGTATTTT	CASSIASTDTQYF
TRBV7-8	TRBJ1-3	-	-	TGTGCCAGCAGCTTACGTCCGAGCTCTGGAAACACCATATATTTT	CASSLRPSSGNTIYF
TRBV6-5	TRBJ2-1	-	TRBD2	TGTGCCAGCAGTTACTGGACTAGCGGGATGTCCAATGAGCAGTTCTTC	CASSYWTSGMSNEQFF
TRBV19	TRBJ2-1	once	-	TGTGCCAGTAGTTGGCGCGGTACCTACAATGAGCAGTTCTTC	CASSWRGTYNEQFF
TRBV19	TRBJ2-7	once	-	TGTGCCAGTAGTCTCGGGACTCCTCGGGAGCAGTACTTC	CASSLGTPREQYF
TRBV6-1	TRBJ2-5	-	TRBD2	TGTGCCAGCAGTGAAAACGGGCTAGCGGAAGAGACCCAGTACTTC	CASSENGLAEETQYF
TRBV5-1	TRBJ2-7	-	TRBD1	TGCGCCAGCAGCTCAGCTAGGACAGGTTACGAGCAGTACTTC	CASSSARTGYEQYF